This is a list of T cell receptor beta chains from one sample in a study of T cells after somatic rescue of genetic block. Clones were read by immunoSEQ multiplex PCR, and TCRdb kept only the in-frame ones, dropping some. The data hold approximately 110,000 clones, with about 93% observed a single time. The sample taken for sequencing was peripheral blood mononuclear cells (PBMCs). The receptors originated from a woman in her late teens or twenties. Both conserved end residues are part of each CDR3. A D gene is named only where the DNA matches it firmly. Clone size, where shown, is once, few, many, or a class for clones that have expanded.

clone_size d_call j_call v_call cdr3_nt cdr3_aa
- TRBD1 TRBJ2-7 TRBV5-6 TGTGCCAGCAGCGCCGGGACAGGGGGATCTTACGAGCAGTACTTC CASSAGTGGSYEQYF
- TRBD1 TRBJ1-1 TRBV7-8 TGTGCCAGCAGCTGGGGACAGGGAGGGACTGAAGCTTTCTTT CASSWGQGGTEAFF
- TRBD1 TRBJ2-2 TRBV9 TGTGCCAGCAGCACCCGGACAGGAAGTGCCACCGGGGAGCTGTTTTTT CASSTRTGSATGELFF
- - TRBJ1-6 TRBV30 TGTGCCTGGAGTGTACGGGGTAGCTCACCCCTCCACTTT CAWSVRGSSPLHF
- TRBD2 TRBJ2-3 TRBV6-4 TGTGCCAGCAGTGACTCCTCAGCGGGGAGCACAGATACGCAGTATTTT CASSDSSAGSTDTQYF
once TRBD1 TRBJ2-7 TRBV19 TGTGCCAGTACCCCAGGGTGGGACAGGGCCTACGAGCAGTACTTC CASTPGWDRAYEQYF
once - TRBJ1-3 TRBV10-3 TGTGCCATCGCGGACGCCACCTCTGGAAACACCATATATTTT CAIADATSGNTIYF
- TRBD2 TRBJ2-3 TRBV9 TGTGCCAGCAGCGACTGGGCGAGCGGGGGGGAAGGGGCGCAGTATTTT CASSDWASGGEGAQYF
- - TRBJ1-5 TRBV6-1 TGTGCCAGCAGTGAAAAACAGGGAGGAGGCTATCAGCCCCAGCATTTT CASSEKQGGGYQPQHF
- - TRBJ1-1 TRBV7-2 TGTGCCAGCAGCCTAGAGGGGACGAACACTGAAGCTTTCTTT CASSLEGTNTEAFF
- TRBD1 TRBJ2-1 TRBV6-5 TGTGCCAGCAGGGGGGACAGGGACGATGAGCAGTTCTTC CASRGDRDDEQFF
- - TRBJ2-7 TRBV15 TGTGCCACCAGCAGAGGGGGACAAGGACGCGAGCAGTACTTC CATSRGGQGREQYF
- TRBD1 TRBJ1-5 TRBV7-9 TGTGCCAGCAGCCCGGGGACAGGGGTTTCCTCTGCTCAGCCCCAGCATTTT CASSPGTGVSSAQPQHF
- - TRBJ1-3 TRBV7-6 TGTGCCAGCAGCTTAGCCCAGGGCTCTGGAAACACCATATATTTT CASSLAQGSGNTIYF
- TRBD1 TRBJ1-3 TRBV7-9 TGTGCCAGCAGCTTGGACAGGGGGACTGGAAACACCATATATTTT CASSLDRGTGNTIYF
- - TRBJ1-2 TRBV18 TGTGCCAGCTCACCCCAGCGAAGCTTTGGCTATGGCTACACCTTC CASSPQRSFGYGYTF
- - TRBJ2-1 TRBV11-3 TGTGCCAGCAGCTTCGGGCGAAACCAGGCTGAGCAGTTCTTC CASSFGRNQAEQFF
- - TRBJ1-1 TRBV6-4 TGTGCCAGCAGTGAAGCGGAGAACACTGAAGCTTTCTTT CASSEAENTEAFF
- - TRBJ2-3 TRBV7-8 TGTGCCAGCAGCTTTAGTCCAGATACGCAGTATTTT CASSFSPDTQYF
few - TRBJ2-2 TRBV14 TGTGCCAGCAGCCAAGACCGGACCACCGGGGAGCTGTTTTTT CASSQDRTTGELFF
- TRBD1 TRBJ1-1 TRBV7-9 TGTGCCAGCAGCCCCCCCAACGCGGGACAGGGGACTGAAGCTTTCTTT CASSPPNAGQGTEAFF
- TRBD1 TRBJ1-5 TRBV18 TGTGCCAGCTCACTGGGACAGGGGACAAACAATCAGCCCCAGCATTTT CASSLGQGTNNQPQHF
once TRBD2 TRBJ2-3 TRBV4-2 TGTGCCAGCAGCCAAGCTAGCGGGGGCTACACAGATACGCAGTATTTT CASSQASGGYTDTQYF
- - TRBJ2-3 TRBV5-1 TGCGCCAGCAGCTTTCAGGGGCGGGCAGATACGCAGTATTTT CASSFQGRADTQYF
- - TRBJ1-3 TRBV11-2 TGTGCCAGCAGCTCGGGTGGATTGGGCTCTGGAAACACCATATATTTT CASSSGGLGSGNTIYF
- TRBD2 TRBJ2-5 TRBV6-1 TGTGCCAGCAGTGAAGTCCCCCAGGGACTAGGGGCGAGGGAGACCCAGTACTTC CASSEVPQGLGARETQYF
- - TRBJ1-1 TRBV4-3 TGCGCCAGCAGACGAGAGGGGAACACTGAAGCTTTCTTT CASRREGNTEAFF
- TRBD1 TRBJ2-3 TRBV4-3 TGCGCCAGCAGCCAATCCCCGGGACAGGGCACAGATACGCAGTATTTT CASSQSPGQGTDTQYF
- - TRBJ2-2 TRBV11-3 TGTGCCAGCAGGCCAGGGGACAACACCGGGGAGCTGTTTTTT CASRPGDNTGELFF
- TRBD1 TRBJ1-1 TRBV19 TGTGCCAGTAGTGGACAGGGGTGGACTGAAGCTTTCTTT CASSGQGWTEAFF
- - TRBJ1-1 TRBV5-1 TGCGCCAGCAGCTTGCTAGGCGGGAACACTGAAGCTTTCTTT CASSLLGGNTEAFF
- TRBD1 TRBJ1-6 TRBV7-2 TGTGCCAGCAGCTCCCAGGGGGGTAATTCACCCCTCCACTTT CASSSQGGNSPLHF
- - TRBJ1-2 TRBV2 TGTGCCAGAGGACTCCAGGATGGCTACACCTTC CARGLQDGYTF
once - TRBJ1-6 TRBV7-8 TGTGCCAGCAGATCCCGGGGAGGCGTCTCCTATAATTCACCCCTCCACTTT CASRSRGGVSYNSPLHF
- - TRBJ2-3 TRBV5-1 TGCGCCAGCAGCTTGGGAGGCGGGGGCACAGATACGCAGTATTTT CASSLGGGGTDTQYF
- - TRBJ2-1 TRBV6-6 TGTGCCAGCAGTTACAGGGACACCTCCTACAATGAGCAGTTCTTC CASSYRDTSYNEQFF
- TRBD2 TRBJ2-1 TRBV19 TGTGCCAGTACCCTTACTGCGGGGGGCCTCCACTACAATGAGCAGTTCTTC CASTLTAGGLHYNEQFF
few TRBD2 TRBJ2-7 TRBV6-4 TGTGCCAGCAGTGACCCCCTTAGCGGGGGGGCCTTCTTCTACGAGCAGTACTTC CASSDPLSGGAFFYEQYF
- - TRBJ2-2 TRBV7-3 TGTGCCAGCAGCTCTGCTCTGGGGGCCACCGGGGAGCTGTTTTTT CASSSALGATGELFF
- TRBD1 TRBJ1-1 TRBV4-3 TGCGCCAGCAGCCAAGGCCCGGACAGGCTGAACACTGAAGCTTTCTTT CASSQGPDRLNTEAFF
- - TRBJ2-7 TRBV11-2 TGTGCCAGCAGCTTAAATACCCCGGTGGGGGAGCAGTACTTC CASSLNTPVGEQYF
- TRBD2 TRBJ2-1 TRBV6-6 TGTGCCAGCAGTTCCTCCGGGGGGAGTGAGCAGTTCTTC CASSSSGGSEQFF
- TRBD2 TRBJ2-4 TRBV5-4 TGTGCCAGCAGCAAAGGGACTAGCGGGGGGGCCCTGAGCGACATTCAGTACTTC CASSKGTSGGALSDIQYF
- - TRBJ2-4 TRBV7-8 TGTGCCAGCCGACGGCGGCAGGGAAGAGACATTCAGTACTTC CASRRRQGRDIQYF
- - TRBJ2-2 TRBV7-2 TGTGCCAGCAGCTTAGGGCCCGGGAGACGAGGGGAGCTGTTTTTT CASSLGPGRRGELFF
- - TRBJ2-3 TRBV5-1 TGCGCCAGCAGCTTGGATAGGTCCGACACAGATACGCAGTATTTT CASSLDRSDTDTQYF
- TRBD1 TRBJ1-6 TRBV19 TGTGCCAGTAGTTCCCGGGACAGCCCTTATTCACCCCTCCACTTT CASSSRDSPYSPLHF
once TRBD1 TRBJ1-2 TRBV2 TGTGCCTCAGAGGGGGGACAGGGACTCTCCCTATATGGCTACACCTTC CASEGGQGLSLYGYTF
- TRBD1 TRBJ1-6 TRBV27 TGTGCCAGCAGTCCTCGGACAGGTTCGGATAATTCACCCCTCCACTTT CASSPRTGSDNSPLHF
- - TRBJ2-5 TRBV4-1 TGCGCCAGCAGCCAAGATAGGGTGGGAGTCGGGGCGGAAGAGACCCAGTACTTC CASSQDRVGVGAEETQYF
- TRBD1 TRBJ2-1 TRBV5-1 TGCGCCAGCAGCTTGTCCCCGGGACAGGGTATTAACAATGAGCAGTTCTTC CASSLSPGQGINNEQFF
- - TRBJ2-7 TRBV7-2 TGTGCCAGCAGCTTAGAGGGGACGGGTAGGGAGCAGTACTTC CASSLEGTGREQYF